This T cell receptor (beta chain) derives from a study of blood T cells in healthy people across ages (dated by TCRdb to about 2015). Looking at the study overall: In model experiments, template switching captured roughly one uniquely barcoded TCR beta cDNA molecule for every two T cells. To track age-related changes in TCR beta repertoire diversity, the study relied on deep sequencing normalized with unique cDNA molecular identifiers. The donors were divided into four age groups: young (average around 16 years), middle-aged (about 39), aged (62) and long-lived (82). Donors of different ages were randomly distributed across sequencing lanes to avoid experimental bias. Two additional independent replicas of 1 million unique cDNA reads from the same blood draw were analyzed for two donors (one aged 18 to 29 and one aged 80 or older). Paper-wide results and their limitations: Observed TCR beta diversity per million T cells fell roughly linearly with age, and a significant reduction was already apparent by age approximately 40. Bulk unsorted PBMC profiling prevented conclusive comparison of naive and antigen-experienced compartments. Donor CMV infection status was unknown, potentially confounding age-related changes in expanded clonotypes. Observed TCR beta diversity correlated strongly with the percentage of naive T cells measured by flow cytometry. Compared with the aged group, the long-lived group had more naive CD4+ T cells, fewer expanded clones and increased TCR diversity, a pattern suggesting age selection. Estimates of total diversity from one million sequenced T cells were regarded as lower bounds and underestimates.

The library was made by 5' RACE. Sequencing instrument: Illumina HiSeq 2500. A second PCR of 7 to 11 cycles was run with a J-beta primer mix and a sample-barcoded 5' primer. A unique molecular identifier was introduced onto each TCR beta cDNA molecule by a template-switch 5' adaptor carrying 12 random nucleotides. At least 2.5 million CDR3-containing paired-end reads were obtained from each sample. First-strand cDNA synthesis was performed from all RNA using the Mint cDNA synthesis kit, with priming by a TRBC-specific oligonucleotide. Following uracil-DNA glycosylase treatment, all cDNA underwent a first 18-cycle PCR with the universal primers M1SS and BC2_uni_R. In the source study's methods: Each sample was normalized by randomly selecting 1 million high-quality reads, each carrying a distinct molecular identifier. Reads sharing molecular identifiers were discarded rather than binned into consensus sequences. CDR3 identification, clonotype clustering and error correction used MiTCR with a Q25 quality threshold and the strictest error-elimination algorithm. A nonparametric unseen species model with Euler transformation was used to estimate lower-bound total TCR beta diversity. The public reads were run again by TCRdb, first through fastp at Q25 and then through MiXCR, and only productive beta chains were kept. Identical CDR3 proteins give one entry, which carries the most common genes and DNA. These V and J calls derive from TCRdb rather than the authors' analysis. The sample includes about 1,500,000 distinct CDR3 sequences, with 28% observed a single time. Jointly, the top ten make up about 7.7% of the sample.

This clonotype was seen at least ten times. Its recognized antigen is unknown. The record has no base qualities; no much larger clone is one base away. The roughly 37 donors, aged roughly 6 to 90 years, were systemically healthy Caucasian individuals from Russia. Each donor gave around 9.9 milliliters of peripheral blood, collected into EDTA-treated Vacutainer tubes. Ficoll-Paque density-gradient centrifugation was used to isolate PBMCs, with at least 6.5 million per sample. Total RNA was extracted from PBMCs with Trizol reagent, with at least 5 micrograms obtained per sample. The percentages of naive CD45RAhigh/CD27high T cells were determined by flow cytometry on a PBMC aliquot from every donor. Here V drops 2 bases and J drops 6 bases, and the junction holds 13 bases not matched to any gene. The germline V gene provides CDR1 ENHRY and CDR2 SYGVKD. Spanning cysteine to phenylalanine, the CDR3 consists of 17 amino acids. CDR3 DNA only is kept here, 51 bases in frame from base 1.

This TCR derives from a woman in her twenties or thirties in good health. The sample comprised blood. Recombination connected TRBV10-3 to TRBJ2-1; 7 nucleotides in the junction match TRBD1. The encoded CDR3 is CAISEPDRPRVPNEQFF. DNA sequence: TGTGCCATCAGTGAGCCGGACAGGCCTCGTGTACCCAATGAGCAGTTCTTC.